The rows below give T cell receptor beta chains drawn from one sample of a study of blood T cell repertoires in COVID-19. Sequencing used immunoSEQ multiplex PCR; TCRdb keeps in-frame clones, though not all of them. The sample carries approximately 52,000 clones, 75% to 95% recorded once. Material: peripheral blood. The origin of the receptors is a man aged 45-60 years with acute or convalescent COVID-19. The CDR3 runs from the conserved cysteine through the conserved F or W. A D gene is named only where the DNA matches it firmly. Size is omitted from some rows. Given values are once, few, many or a class for expanded clones.

j_gene	d_gene	abundance	v_gene	CDR3aa	CDR3nt
TRBJ1-6	TRBD1	-	TRBV12-5	CASGLVPATGMVSPLHF	TGTGCTAGTGGTTTGGTACCGGCGACAGGGATGGTCTCACCCCTCCACTTT
TRBJ1-5	TRBD1	-	TRBV11-2	CASSPNYPGQGALQPQHF	TGTGCCAGCAGCCCAAATTACCCGGGACAGGGGGCTCTTCAGCCCCAGCATTTT
TRBJ2-1	-	-	TRBV7-7	CASSPKPQGTEQFF	TGTGCCAGCAGCCCCAAGCCACAGGGTACTGAGCAGTTCTTC
TRBJ2-7	-	once	TRBV30	CAWSGGLVRYEQYF	TGTGCCTGGAGTGGAGGACTGGTACGCTACGAGCAGTACTTC
TRBJ2-2	-	-	TRBV7-3	CASSSQGSTGELFF	TGTGCCAGCAGCTCCCAGGGATCCACCGGGGAGCTGTTTTTT
TRBJ2-3	-	-	TRBV5-1	CASSLQTAARTDTQYF	TGCGCCAGCAGCTTGCAGACAGCCGCCAGGACAGATACGCAGTATTTT
TRBJ1-4	-	once	TRBV7-8	CASRKTGNYEKLFF	TGTGCCAGCAGAAAAACAGGGAATTATGAAAAACTGTTTTTT
TRBJ2-2	-	-	TRBV5-1	CATRPEENTGELFF	TGCGCCACCAGGCCAGAGGAGAACACCGGGGAGCTGTTTTTT
TRBJ2-2	-	-	TRBV5-8	CASSGEFGTGELFF	TGTGCCAGCAGCGGAGAATTTGGCACCGGGGAGCTGTTTTTT
TRBJ2-1	-	once	TRBV4-2	CASSQERSYNEQFF	TGTGCCAGCAGCCAAGAGAGATCATACAATGAGCAGTTCTTC
TRBJ2-7	-	-	TRBV12-3/TRBV12-4	CASSFEQFYEQYF	TGTGCCAGCAGTTTTGAACAGTTCTACGAGCAGTACTTC
TRBJ1-5	-	-	TRBV30	CAWGGQRNQPQHF	TGTGCCTGGGGAGGACAGAGGAATCAGCCCCAGCATTTT
TRBJ1-2	-	-	TRBV3-1/TRBV3-2	CASSQGPDPGLGYTF	TGTGCCAGCAGCCAAGGGCCAGACCCAGGTCTTGGCTACACCTTC
TRBJ1-2	TRBD1	once	TRBV3-1/TRBV3-2	CASYRQGYGYTF	TGTGCCAGCTACAGACAGGGATATGGCTACACCTTC
TRBJ2-2	-	-	TRBV11-3	CASSIRTGGTGELFF	TGTGCCAGCAGCATCCGGACAGGAGGGACCGGGGAGCTGTTTTTT
TRBJ2-1	-	-	TRBV6-2/TRBV6-3	CASSYRGLEQFF	TGTGCCAGCAGTTACAGGGGCCTTGAGCAGTTCTTC
TRBJ2-7	TRBD1	few	TRBV27	CASSPLDRDEQYF	TGTGCCAGCAGTCCGCTCGACAGGGACGAGCAGTACTTC
TRBJ1-2	-	-	TRBV6-2/TRBV6-3	CASSSEDYYGYTF	TGTGCCAGCAGTTCCGAGGATTACTATGGCTACACCTTC
TRBJ2-3	TRBD2	-	TRBV29-1	CSALSGGFDTQYF	TGCAGCGCCCTGTCGGGGGGTTTTGATACGCAGTATTTT
TRBJ1-5	-	-	TRBV6-5	CASSFGDFSNQPQHF	TGTGCCAGCAGCTTCGGGGACTTTAGCAATCAGCCCCAGCATTTT
TRBJ2-3	TRBD2	-	TRBV5-1	CASSLVAGGTTDTQYF	TGCGCCAGCAGCTTGGTAGCGGGGGGAACCACAGATACGCAGTATTTT
TRBJ1-3	TRBD1	-	TRBV6-5	CASSLSGGTGNTIYF	TGTGCCAGCAGTTTATCAGGGGGAACTGGAAACACCATATATTTT
TRBJ1-4	-	-	TRBV15	CATSSRHAEKLFF	TGTGCCACCAGCAGCCGACACGCGGAAAAACTGTTTTTT
TRBJ2-2	-	-	TRBV24-1	CATSDGGLSFLGELFF	TGTGCCACCAGTGATGGGGGACTGTCTTTTTTAGGGGAGCTGTTTTTT
TRBJ1-1	TRBD1	-	TRBV11-3	CASSQTGVGTEAFF	TGTGCCAGCAGCCAGACAGGGGTTGGGACTGAAGCTTTCTTT
TRBJ1-5	-	-	TRBV5-1	CASSFAGQGNQPQHF	TGCGCCAGCAGCTTCGCGGGGCAGGGCAATCAGCCCCAGCATTTT
TRBJ1-2	-	-	TRBV20-1	CSVRWGHGYTF	TGCAGTGTCCGATGGGGGCACGGCTACACCTTC
TRBJ2-7	-	-	TRBV6-5	CASRAGGPYEQYF	TGTGCCAGCAGGGCAGGAGGCCCCTACGAGCAGTACTTC
TRBJ1-1	-	-	TRBV18	CASSLQVKATEAFF	TGTGCCAGCTCACTCCAGGTAAAAGCCACTGAAGCTTTCTTT
TRBJ2-6	TRBD1	-	TRBV7-2	CASSLGQGGPGANVLTF	TGTGCCAGCAGCTTAGGACAGGGGGGACCTGGGGCCAACGTCCTGACTTTC
TRBJ1-3	-	once	TRBV25-1	CASRDTGSGNTIYF	TGTGCCAGCAGAGACACAGGGTCTGGAAACACCATATATTTT
TRBJ2-5	TRBD1	-	TRBV18	CASSPATGQETQYF	TGTGCCAGCTCCCCTGCGACAGGGCAAGAGACCCAGTACTTC
TRBJ2-1	-	-	TRBV25-1	CASKTTRSYNEQFF	TGTGCCAGCAAGACTACCCGATCCTACAATGAGCAGTTCTTC
TRBJ2-7	-	-	TRBV5-1	CASSLGAGPVYEQYF	TGCGCCAGCAGCTTGGGGGCAGGGCCCGTCTACGAGCAGTACTTC
TRBJ2-5	-	-	TRBV5-1	CASSLVPPGQYF	TGCGCCAGCAGCTTGGTGCCTCCGGGCCAGTACTTC
TRBJ2-7	-	-	TRBV11-2	CASSQTGVYEQYF	TGTGCCAGCAGCCAGACGGGGGTTTACGAGCAGTACTTC
TRBJ1-6	TRBD1	-	TRBV7-2	CASSHDRARASYNSPLHF	TGTGCCAGCAGCCACGACAGGGCACGTGCCTCCTATAATTCACCCCTCCACTTT
TRBJ1-1	-	-	TRBV5-1	CASSGSGSGGTEAFF	TGCGCCAGCAGCGGGTCCGGGAGTGGAGGCACTGAAGCTTTCTTT
TRBJ2-3	TRBD2	-	TRBV2	CASSDSGLAGGLPTDTQYF	TGTGCCAGCAGTGATTCGGGACTAGCGGGGGGGCTACCCACAGATACGCAGTATTTT
TRBJ1-5	-	-	TRBV3-1/TRBV3-2	CASSQGGNNQPQHF	TGTGCCAGCAGCCAAGGCGGAAACAATCAGCCCCAGCATTTT
TRBJ1-5	-	-	TRBV7-6	CASSQNGEISNQPQHF	TGTGCCAGCAGCCAAAACGGGGAAATTAGCAATCAGCCCCAGCATTTT
TRBJ2-4	-	-	TRBV11-2	CASSSTSAKNIQYF	TGTGCCAGCAGCTCGACTTCAGCCAAAAACATTCAGTACTTC
TRBJ1-1	TRBD1	-	TRBV4-1	CASSQDPGQGVARSTEAFF	TGCGCCAGCAGCCAAGATCCCGGACAGGGGGTCGCCCGGAGCACTGAAGCTTTCTTT
TRBJ1-1	-	-	TRBV14	CASSQGIYRNTEAFF	TGTGCCAGCAGCCAAGGGATTTACAGGAACACTGAAGCTTTCTTT
TRBJ2-6	-	-	TRBV4-2	CASSQDPVSGANVLTF	TGTGCCAGCAGCCAAGATCCGGTCTCTGGGGCCAACGTCCTGACTTTC
TRBJ1-5	TRBD1	-	TRBV2	CASSEWTGDVQPQHF	TGTGCCAGCAGTGAATGGACAGGGGATGTTCAGCCCCAGCATTTT
TRBJ2-5	-	-	TRBV3-1/TRBV3-2	CASSQDAGVTETQYF	TGTGCCAGCAGCCAAGATGCAGGGGTAACAGAGACCCAGTACTTC
TRBJ2-7	TRBD1	-	TRBV30	CAWVHRDSTYEQYF	TGTGCCTGGGTTCACCGGGACAGTACCTACGAGCAGTACTTC
TRBJ2-3	-	-	TRBV10-3	CAIRHTDTQYF	TGTGCCATCAGACACACAGATACGCAGTATTTT
TRBJ2-4	TRBD2	-	TRBV19	CASSRGLADINDIQYF	TGTGCCAGTAGTAGGGGACTAGCGGATATTAATGACATTCAGTACTTC
TRBJ2-7	TRBD2	-	TRBV6-5	CASRPGLTAEQYF	TGTGCCAGCAGACCGGGACTAACAGCCGAGCAGTACTTC
TRBJ1-4	TRBD1	-	TRBV5-1	CASSLDTGGDEKLFF	TGCGCCAGCAGCTTGGACACAGGGGGTGATGAAAAACTGTTTTTT
TRBJ2-7	-	-	TRBV5-6	CASSLTGPPYEQYF	TGTGCCAGCAGCTTGACAGGTCCGCCCTACGAGCAGTACTTC
TRBJ2-1	-	-	TRBV3-1/TRBV3-2	CASSQESGPREQFF	TGTGCCAGCAGCCAAGAGTCAGGGCCACGGGAGCAGTTCTTC
TRBJ2-5	TRBD1	-	TRBV5-6	CASRQTGAETQYF	TGTGCCAGCAGACAGACAGGGGCGGAGACCCAGTACTTC
TRBJ1-4	TRBD1	-	TRBV7-6	CASSPRTQGAGEKLFF	TGTGCCAGCAGCCCGAGGACGCAGGGGGCGGGGGAAAAACTGTTTTTT
TRBJ2-3	TRBD2	-	TRBV7-8	CASSLTSGGARTDTQYF	TGTGCCAGCAGCCTGACTAGCGGGGGGGCAAGGACAGATACGCAGTATTTT
TRBJ2-3	-	-	TRBV19	CASSIGAGKLSSTDTQYF	TGTGCCAGTAGTATTGGTGCAGGCAAACTGTCCAGCACAGATACGCAGTATTTT